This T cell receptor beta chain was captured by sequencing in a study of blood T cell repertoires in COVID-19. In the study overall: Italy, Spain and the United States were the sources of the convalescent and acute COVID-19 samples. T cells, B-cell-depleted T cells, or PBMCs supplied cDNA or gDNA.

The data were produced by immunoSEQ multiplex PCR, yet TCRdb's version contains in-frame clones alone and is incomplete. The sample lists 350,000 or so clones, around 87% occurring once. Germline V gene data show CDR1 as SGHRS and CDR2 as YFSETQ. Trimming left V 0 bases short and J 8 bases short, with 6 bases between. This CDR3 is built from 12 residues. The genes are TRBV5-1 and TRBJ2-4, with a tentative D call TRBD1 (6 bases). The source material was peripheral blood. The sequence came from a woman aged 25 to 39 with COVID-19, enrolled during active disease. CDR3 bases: TGCGCCAGCAGCTTGGACAGGGACATTCAGTACTTC. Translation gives CASSLDRDIQYF.